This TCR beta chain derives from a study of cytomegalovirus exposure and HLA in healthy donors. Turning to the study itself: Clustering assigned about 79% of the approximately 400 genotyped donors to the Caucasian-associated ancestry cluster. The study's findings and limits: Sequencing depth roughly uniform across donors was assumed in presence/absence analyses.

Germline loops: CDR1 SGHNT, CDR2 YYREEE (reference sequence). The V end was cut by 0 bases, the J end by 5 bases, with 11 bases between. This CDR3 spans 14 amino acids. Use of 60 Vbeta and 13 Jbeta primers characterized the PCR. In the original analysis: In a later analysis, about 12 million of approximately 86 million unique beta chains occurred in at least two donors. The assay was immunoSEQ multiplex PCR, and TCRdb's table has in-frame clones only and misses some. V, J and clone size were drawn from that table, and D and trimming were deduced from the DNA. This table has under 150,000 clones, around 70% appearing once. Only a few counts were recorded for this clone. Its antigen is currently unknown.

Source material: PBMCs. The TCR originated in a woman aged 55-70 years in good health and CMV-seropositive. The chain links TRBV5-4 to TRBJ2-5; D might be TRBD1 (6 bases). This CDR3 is CASSLARGGETQYF. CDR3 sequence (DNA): TGTGCCAGCAGCTTGGCCAGGGGTGGCGAGACCCAGTACTTC. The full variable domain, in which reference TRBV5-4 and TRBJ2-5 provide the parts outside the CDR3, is ETGVTQSPTHLIKTRGQQVTLRCSSQSGHNTVSWYQQALGQGPQFIFQYYREEENGRGNFPPRFSGLQFPNYSSELNVNALELDDSALYLCASSLARGGETQYFGPGTRLLVL.